One and the same sample provided the 17 T cell receptor beta chains below, sequenced in a study of early T cells in non-severe SARS-CoV-2 infection. TCRdb re-derived calls from the 5' RACE reads in MiXCR, one entry per CDR3 protein. Of just under 65,000 distinct CDR3 sequences listed, approximately 6% are singletons. Material: whole blood, obtained at baseline. The receptors here all came from an adult who was a healthcare worker with PCR-confirmed SARS-CoV-2 infection or an uninfected control (not recorded which).

The chain carries TRBV12-3 or TRBV12-4 and TRBJ2-1, with D perhaps matching TRBD2 (6 bases). V was shortened by 8 bases and J by 4 bases, with 9 bases between the two germline ends. This CDR3 region has 12 residues. The CDR3 loop is CASVEGYNEQFF. Here the CDR3 DNA reads TGTGCCAGCGTGGAGGGTTACAATGAGCAGTTCTTC.

The V gene is TRBV7-9, the J gene TRBJ2-1; the D is unclear. The CDR3 covers 12 residues. Germline CDR1 is SEHNR and CDR2 is FQNEAQ (reference sequence). V dropped 6 bases and J dropped 2 bases, with 5 bases sitting between them. The CDR3: CASRSAYNEQFF. Here the CDR3 DNA reads TGTGCCAGCAGATCTGCCTACAATGAGCAGTTCTTC.

V and J are TRBV11-2 and TRBJ2-1, with 10 bases aligning to TRBD2. This CDR3 region has 16 residues. V dropped 3 bases and J dropped 7; count of bases not matched to a gene: 9. CDR1 is SGHAT and CDR2 is FQNNGV in the germline V gene. This CDR3 is CASSFRLAGEGNEQFF. CDR3 DNA: TGTGCCAGCAGCTTTCGGCTAGCGGGAGAAGGGAATGAGCAGTTCTTC.

In its sample, this clonotype was seen many times. This sequence joins TRBV7-9 and TRBJ1-6; 9 positions agree with TRBD1. The germline gives CDR1 SEHNR, CDR2 FQNEAQ (reference sequence). J lost 10 bases, V lost 4 bases, and 5 bases had no gene match. This CDR3 is built from 14 residues. The CDR3 region is CASSWGQGVSPLHF. Here the CDR3 DNA reads TGTGCCAGCAGCTGGGGACAGGGTGTATCACCCCTCCACTTT.

This clonotype was recorded at least ten times. The V call is TRBV7-2, the J call TRBJ2-5, with D possibly matching TRBD2 (6 bases). Trimming shortened V by 5 bases and J by 5 bases, and 24 bases separated the two germline ends. The CDR3 is 17 amino acids. CDR1 and CDR2 from the germline V gene are SGHTA and FQGNSA. The CDR3, as DNA: TGTGCCAGCAGCCATGCTGGGGCTAGCGATGTGCTCGAGACCCAGTACTTC. Protein product: CASSHAGASDVLETQYF.

This clonotype was counted many times. J is TRBJ1-2 and V is TRBV28, with 7 bases lining up with TRBD1. Unmatched junction bases numbered 17, after V lost 6 bases and J lost 1 base. The CDR3 extends over 18 amino acids. CDR1 and CDR2 from the germline V gene are MDHEN and SYDVKM. The CDR3 reads CASSSSGQDLPYNYGYTF. The CDR3, as DNA: TGTGCCAGCAGCTCCTCTGGACAGGATCTGCCCTATAACTATGGCTACACCTTC.

Ten or more counts support this clonotype. V usage is TRBV5-1 and J usage is TRBJ2-1, with D unresolved. Trimming stripped 0 bases from V and 1 base from J, with 8 bases between. Germline CDR1 SGHRS, CDR2 YFSETQ. The CDR3 loop spans 15 amino acids. CDR3 DNA: TGCGCCAGCAGCTTGGCGGCCGAGTCCTACAATGAGCAGTTCTTC. Its protein product is CASSLAAESYNEQFF.

This clonotype was counted only a few times. The rearrangement uses TRBV7-9 and TRBJ1-1, with a tentative D call TRBD1 (6 bases). Trimming stripped 4 bases from V and 1 base from J, with 13 bases between. CDR3 size: 15 residues. In germline, CDR1 is SEHNR, CDR2 FQNEAQ (reference sequence). The CDR3 loop reads CASSSQTGTNTEAFF. The DNA of the CDR3 is TGTGCCAGCAGCTCCCAGACAGGCACGAACACTGAAGCTTTCTTT.

This clonotype came up many times. This sequence joins TRBV12-3 or TRBV12-4 and TRBJ1-1; TRBD1 matches at 8 bases. This CDR3 spans 15 amino acids. Trimming took 5 bases from V and 1 from J; bases not matched to a gene: 6. CDR3 residues: CASSPRGTGNTEAFF. The CDR3 DNA reads as TGTGCCAGCAGTCCAAGGGGGACAGGGAACACTGAAGCTTTCTTT.

This clonotype was counted at least ten times. The chain links TRBV6-5 to TRBJ2-3, with 8 positions matching TRBD2. Per germline, CDR1 MNHEY and CDR2 SVGAGI. Trimming removed 2 bases from V and 2 bases from J; junction bases left unmatched: 6. The CDR3 totals 16 residues. The CDR3 spells CASSYTSGAFTDTQYF. In DNA form, the CDR3 reads TGTGCCAGCAGTTACACTAGCGGAGCCTTCACAGATACGCAGTATTTT.

Many counts were recorded for this clonotype. CDR3 amino acids: CASTGTTSYEQYF. CDR3 coding DNA: TGTGCCAGTACCGGGACTACATCCTACGAGCAGTACTTC. This rearrangement joins TRBV2 to TRBJ2-7, with 7 bases lining up with TRBD2. The CDR3 extends over 13 amino acids. Per the germline V gene, CDR1 is SNHLY and CDR2 is FYNNEI. J was trimmed by 1 base and V by 9 bases; bases with no gene match: 6.

This clonotype occurred a few times. This chain joins TRBV27 and TRBJ1-1; no reliable D call. Trimming left V 2 bases short and J 4 bases short, with 8 bases between. This CDR3 has 13 residues. Germline CDR1 reads MNHEY; CDR2 reads SMNVEV (reference sequence). The CDR3 bases are TGTGCCAGCAGTTTAGGACGGACCACTGAAGCTTTCTTT. Translating it yields CASSLGRTTEAFF.

V gene TRBV7-2 combines with J gene TRBJ2-1; the D is unclear. This CDR3 is 12 amino acids long. V lost 10 bases, J lost 7 bases, and 14 bases lay in between. Germline assignment: CDR1 SGHTA and CDR2 FQGNSA. In DNA, the CDR3 is TGTGCCAACACCTTAGGTTGGAATGAGCAGTTCTTC. It is translated as CANTLGWNEQFF.

This clonotype was seen many times. V gene TRBV29-1 combines with J gene TRBJ2-3; D is perhaps TRBD2 (6 bases). CDR3 length: 15 residues. V was trimmed by 1 base and J by 0 bases, leaving 11 bases between them. The germline gives CDR1 SQVTM, CDR2 ANQGSEA. CDR3 loop: CSVEVVADSTDTQYF. In DNA, the CDR3 is TGCAGCGTTGAAGTCGTAGCGGACAGCACAGATACGCAGTATTTT.

This sequence joins TRBV7-6 and TRBJ2-7, with 8 positions matching TRBD1. This CDR3 contains 13 residues. Losses at the gene ends were 0 bases for V and 7 bases for J; bases not matched to a gene: 2. CDR1 SGHVS and CDR2 FNYEAQ come from the germline V gene. Here the CDR3 DNA reads TGTGCCAGCAGCTTAGCAGGACAGGGAGAGCAGTACTTC. It is translated as CASSLAGQGEQYF.

This clonotype was detected many times. The V gene is TRBV12-3 or TRBV12-4, the J gene TRBJ1-5; D is uncertain. CDR3 length: 13 residues. The V gene lost 4 bases and the J gene lost 3 bases, with 7 bases spanning the gap. The CDR3 DNA sequence: TGTGCCAGCAGTTGGACGGACAATCAGCCCCAGCATTTT. Protein: CASSWTDNQPQHF.

This rearrangement joins TRBV25-1 to TRBJ2-2; 8 nucleotides agree with TRBD2. This CDR3 comprises 15 residues. V trimming: 4 bases; J trimming: 5 bases; junction bases outside the gene matches: 6. Germline lookup yields CDR1 MGHDK and CDR2 SYGVNS. The CDR3 is CASSGRERETGELFF. The CDR3 coding sequence is TGTGCCAGCAGTGGTAGGGAGCGGGAGACCGGGGAGCTGTTTTTT.